The clone carrying this T cell receptor beta chain was seen a handful of times. The sample originates from a study of human T cells and chemical hapten exposure. In the study overall: DPC (0.01%) was patch tested on the upper back and read at 6 days.

The time point here: patch test 1, 2 weeks after DPC sensitization. Treatment noted: therapeutic diphenylcyclopropenone sensitization with weekly scalp DPC. With V trimmed by 5 bases and J by 6 bases, 11 bases remained unmatched. The CDR3 is 16 residues long. In germline, CDR1 is SGHNT, CDR2 YYREEE (reference sequence). Individual cDNA molecules had unique molecular identifiers attached to them by the library. Each CDR3 protein is one row after TCRdb ran MiXCR on the RACE reads. The sample records 11,000 to 15,000 distinct CDR3 sequences, about 16% being singletons. The origin of this receptor is a woman younger than 45 with alopecia areata. Some clones in this sample may be carry-over from other donors' samples. The starting material was whole blood, obtained in connection with sensitization to the hapten diphenylcyclopropenone (DPC). The rearrangement uses TRBV5-4 and TRBJ2-1; 10 bases are shared with TRBD1. CDR3 amino acids: CASSDKTGGWVNEQFF. DNA of the CDR3: TGTGCCAGCAGTGATAAGACAGGGGGCTGGGTCAATGAGCAGTTCTTC.